The clone carrying this T cell receptor beta chain has at least ten counts. Its antigen remains unknown. RNA transcripts provided the source from which TCR beta CDR3 regions were amplified. TCR CDR3 underwent first-round RT-PCR with the HTBI primer set. Via MiXCR, TCRdb re-called the multiplex PCR reads, giving one row per CDR3 protein. Of 640,000 or so distinct CDR3 sequences listed, approximately 15% are singletons. V was shortened by 3 bases and J by 3 bases, with 12 bases between the two germline ends. There are 14 residues in the CDR3. Looked up from germline, CDR1 is LGHNA and CDR2 is YNFKEQ. The record originates from a study of T cells in Graves' hyperthyroidism and ophthalmopathy. The wider study: Specimen type is peripheral blood, collected at initial diagnosis prior to any treatment. The study, taken as a whole, reports: Researchers report that a 13 V-J model separated ophthalmopathy from stable hyperthyroidism. In validation, the model predicted ophthalmopathy. These predictions came a median approximately six months before onset.

PBMCs were derived from about 9.1 ml fresh peripheral blood. This chain connects TRBV4-2 to TRBJ2-7; maybe TRBD1 (5 bases). The sequenced sample was blood. The origin of this receptor is a young woman with Graves' ophthalmopathy. The CDR3 loop reads CASSQGTQGYEQYF. CDR3 nucleotide sequence: TGTGCCAGCAGCCAGGGAACGCAGGGCTACGAGCAGTACTTC.